This T cell receptor (beta chain) was observed in a study of beta chain features in type 1 diabetes. Study observations and caveats: For Type 1 diabetes patients, all four CD4+ subsets carried TCRB CDR3s that were moderately but significantly shorter. There were fewer insertions and more deletions at the VDJ junctions of type 1 diabetes patients. Unsettled here was the matter of whether HLA type influences TCRB rearrangement.

Every isolated RNA sample was fully reverse transcribed, so sequencing captured expressed TCRB transcripts. Average reads for naive, central memory and regulatory T cell samples were several million. TCRdb's copy holds only in-frame clones and misses some; the assay was immunoSEQ multiplex PCR. Of 550,000 to 850,000 clones listed, around an eighth are singletons. Points on this clone: Its antigen is currently unknown.

CD45RO/CCR7/CD25/CD127/CD95/CD27 separated CD4+ naive, central memory, regulatory and stem cell-like memory cells by sorting. This CDR3 region has 15 residues. Per germline, CDR1 SQVTM and CDR2 ANQGSEA. Trimming removed 0 bases at V and 3 bases at J, with 13 bases between. The clonotype comes from a young man with type 1 diabetes. This chain links TRBV29-1 with TRBJ2-3; D is perhaps TRBD1 (6 bases). Sequenced material: naive CD4+ T cells from blood. The CDR3 loop is CSVEDLQGGTDTQYF. The CDR3, as DNA: TGCAGCGTTGAAGACCTACAGGGTGGAACAGATACGCAGTATTTT.